The rows below give T cell receptor beta chains drawn from one sample of a study of graft-versus-host responses after intestinal transplantation. This table comes from immunoSEQ multiplex PCR, and its TCRdb copy is limited to in-frame clones, with some not included. The sample has approximately 9,600 clones; 60% to 85% are singletons. The specimen comprised ileum tissue, sampled around 450 days after intestinal transplantation. Receptors originate from a human patient who received an intestinal transplant, so some T cells may come from the graft donor. CDR3s include the opening cysteine and the closing phenylalanine or tryptophan. Fields, in order: J gene, D gene, clone size, V gene, CDR3 DNA, CDR3 protein. The D gene is left open where the match is weak. The size entry is marked missing in some rows and otherwise reads once, few, many or a size class.

TRBJ1-5 | TRBD1 | . | TRBV6-5 | TGTGCCAGCAGTCTGGGACAGGGAGGCAATCAGCCCCAGCATTTT | CASSLGQGGNQPQHF
TRBJ1-3 | TRBD1 | . | TRBV5-1 | TGCGCCAGCAGCTTCTCAGGGGGTTTAGCTGGAAACACCATATATTTT | CASSFSGGLAGNTIYF
TRBJ2-1 | . | . | TRBV7-2 | TGTGCCAGCAGCTTACCCACTCTCTGGGAGCAGTTCTTC | CASSLPTLWEQFF
TRBJ1-6 | . | . | TRBV10-3 | TGTGCCATCAGTGAGTCGACGACACTATCACCCCTCCACTTT | CAISESTTLSPLHF
TRBJ2-3 | TRBD2 | . | TRBV4-1 | TGCGCCAGCAGCCAAGGGCCTAGCGGGGCAGATACGCAGTATTTT | CASSQGPSGADTQYF
TRBJ2-7 | . | . | TRBV5-1 | TGCGCCAGCAGGGGAGAGAACTACGAGCAGTACTTC | CASRGENYEQYF
TRBJ2-3 | . | once | TRBV5-1 | TGCGCCAGCAGCGTTTTAATGACAGATACGCAGTATTTT | CASSVLMTDTQYF
TRBJ2-5 | . | . | TRBV13 | TGTGCCAGCAGCCCTCGGACAACTCAAGAGACCCAGTACTTC | CASSPRTTQETQYF
TRBJ1-2 | TRBD1 | . | TRBV5-1 | TGCGCCAGCAGCATTGGACAGGGTGACTATGGCTACACCTTC | CASSIGQGDYGYTF
TRBJ2-2 | . | few | TRBV6-4 | TGTGCCAGCAGTGCAGCGAACACCGGGGAGCTGTTTTTT | CASSAANTGELFF
TRBJ2-5 | . | . | TRBV19 | TGTGCCAGTAGGGGGCATTGGGAAGAGACCCAGTACTTC | CASRGHWEETQYF
TRBJ2-2 | . | once | TRBV4-2 | TGTGCCAGCCGACGTTTAGGGGGAGACCACCTGGCTTTTTCCGGGGAGCTGTTTTTT | CASRRLGGDHLAFSGELFF
TRBJ2-7 | . | once | TRBV4-1 | TGCGCCAGCAGCCAAGATGAGGGGACCTACGAGCAGTACTTC | CASSQDEGTYEQYF
TRBJ2-5 | . | once | TRBV7-9 | TGTGCCAGCAGTTTAGAGGGGCCCGGGGGGACCCAGTACTTC | CASSLEGPGGTQYF
TRBJ2-1 | TRBD2 | . | TRBV10-3 | TGTGCCATCCAACGCGGGGGGGGACTCGATGAGCAGTTCTTC | CAIQRGGGLDEQFF
TRBJ1-6 | . | . | TRBV18 | TGTGCCAGCTCACCCGATAATTCACCCCTCCACTTT | CASSPDNSPLHF
TRBJ1-2 | . | . | TRBV5-6 | TGTGCCAGCAGCCCCGAGGGGGGGGATCACTATGGCTACACCTTC | CASSPEGGDHYGYTF
TRBJ2-7 | . | once | TRBV7-2 | TGTGCCTCAGGGGCACTCTACGAGCAGTACTTC | CASGALYEQYF
TRBJ2-1 | TRBD2 | few | TRBV6-5 | TGTGCCAGCAGCTTAGCGGGGGGACCCAACAATGAGCAGTTCTTC | CASSLAGGPNNEQFF
TRBJ1-6 | TRBD1 | . | TRBV5-1 | TGCGCCAGCAGCTTGGATGGGACAGCCTCTCCCCTCCACTTT | CASSLDGTASPLHF
TRBJ2-7 | . | . | TRBV7-9 | TGTGCCAGCAGCTTTCGTGCCAGTGAGAACGAGCAGTACTTC | CASSFRASENEQYF
TRBJ1-4 | . | few | TRBV7-8 | TGTGCCAGCAGCCCCCGGGAGACAACTAATGAAAAACTGTTTTTT | CASSPRETTNEKLFF
TRBJ1-3 | . | . | TRBV5-5 | TGTGCCAGCAGCTTGGCGGGGGGAGTAGGAGGAAACACCATATATTTT | CASSLAGGVGGNTIYF
TRBJ1-6 | . | few | TRBV5-5 | TGTGCCAGCAGCCCAGCCGACCTTAATTCACCCCTCCACTTT | CASSPADLNSPLHF
TRBJ1-2 | . | . | TRBV4-2 | TGTGCCAGCAGCCAAGCGACAGTTTATGGCTACACCTTC | CASSQATVYGYTF
TRBJ1-1 | . | . | TRBV4-1 | TGCGCCAGCAGCCAATATTTGAACACTGAAGCTTTCTTT | CASSQYLNTEAFF
TRBJ1-5 | . | few | TRBV6-5 | TGTGCCAGTGAGGAGTTTTATAGCAATCAGCCCCAGCATTTT | CASEEFYSNQPQHF
TRBJ1-1 | . | once | TRBV28 | TGTGCCAGCAGCCAGACGGGGGAAGCTTTCTTT | CASSQTGEAFF
TRBJ1-1 | . | . | TRBV18 | TGTGCCAGCTCACCATCCGCCGACGGGTTGAACACTGAAGCTTTCTTT | CASSPSADGLNTEAFF
TRBJ2-7 | . | . | TRBV5-3 | TGTGCCAGAAGCTTGGAGGGGATCAGCTCCTACGAGCAGTACTTC | CARSLEGISSYEQYF
TRBJ2-7 | TRBD1 | . | TRBV29-1 | TGCAGCGCCAGGACAGGGGGGGCCGAGCAGTACTTC | CSARTGGAEQYF
TRBJ2-3 | . | . | TRBV5-4 | TGTGCCAGCAGCTTTAGGAGTCCAGATACGCAGTATTTT | CASSFRSPDTQYF
TRBJ2-3 | . | . | TRBV6-5 | TGTGCCAGCAGTTACTCCGGACACGATCCCGCAGATACGCAGTATTTT | CASSYSGHDPADTQYF
TRBJ1-5 | . | . | TRBV19 | TGTGCCAGTAGTATAGATAAGGGGGAGACTTACCTGTACCAGCCCCAGCATTTT | CASSIDKGETYLYQPQHF
TRBJ2-7 | TRBD2 | . | TRBV7-9 | TGTGCCAGCACCGGGGGGAGGTACGAGCAGTACTTC | CASTGGRYEQYF
TRBJ1-4 | . | . | TRBV7-9 | TGTGCCAGCAGCTCCCCCCGTTCCGGGTTAGATAATGAAAAACTGTTTTTT | CASSSPRSGLDNEKLFF
TRBJ1-6 | . | . | TRBV5-6 | TGTGCCAGCAGCGCGAGAATTACACGGAGCTCCTATAATTCACCCCTCCACTTT | CASSARITRSSYNSPLHF
TRBJ1-1 | . | . | TRBV5-1 | TGCGCCAGCAGCTCCGACTGGGGGAACACTGAAGCTTTCTTT | CASSSDWGNTEAFF
TRBJ2-3 | TRBD1 | . | TRBV7-9 | TGTGCCAGCAGCTCGACGATCCTCCGGGACAGAAGCACAGATACGCAGTATTTT | CASSSTILRDRSTDTQYF
TRBJ2-7 | TRBD2 | . | TRBV7-8 | TGTGCCAGTGGCGGGGGACCCTACGAGCAGTACTTC | CASGGGPYEQYF
TRBJ2-7 | . | . | TRBV6-1 | TGTGCCAGCCCGGGAACCGGTAATCGGTACGAGCAGTACTTC | CASPGTGNRYEQYF
TRBJ2-2 | TRBD1 | . | TRBV5-4 | TGTGCCAGCAGCCCTCTCGGACAGGGGTATTACACCGGGGAGCTGTTTTTT | CASSPLGQGYYTGELFF
TRBJ1-3 | . | few | TRBV19 | TGTGCCAGCCAGGATGGACGTGTGGTTGGAAACACCATATATTTT | CASQDGRVVGNTIYF
TRBJ2-5 | TRBD1 | . | TRBV12-5 | TGTGCTAGGGTGGGGACAGGAGATTTACAAGAGACCCAGTACTTC | CARVGTGDLQETQYF
TRBJ1-1 | . | . | TRBV14 | TGTGCCAGCAGCCCGCTGGTTCAGCGCTTGAACACTGAAGCTTTCTTT | CASSPLVQRLNTEAFF
TRBJ1-6 | TRBD1 | . | TRBV2 | TGTGCCAGCAGGGGATTCCGGGACAGCCATTCACCCCTCCACTTT | CASRGFRDSHSPLHF
TRBJ1-4 | TRBD1 | . | TRBV7-6 | TGTGCCAGCAGCTTTGGGACAGGGAGAATAGAAAAACTGTTTTTT | CASSFGTGRIEKLFF
TRBJ1-5 | . | once | TRBV7-9 | TGTGCCAGCAGCTTAGGGCAGGGAAAAGAGCAGCCCCAGCATTTT | CASSLGQGKEQPQHF
TRBJ1-6 | TRBD1 | . | TRBV6-1 | TGTGCCAGCAGCTTAGACAGGGGGAGGTATTCACCCCTCCACTTT | CASSLDRGRYSPLHF
TRBJ1-5 | . | . | TRBV7-8 | TGTGCCAGCAGCTTAGTCGAATCAAGTGATCAGCCCCAGCATTTT | CASSLVESSDQPQHF